The 3 T cell receptor beta chains given below trace back to one sample, sequenced in a study of blood T cell repertoires in COVID-19. Repertoires were generated with immunoSEQ multiplex PCR, while TCRdb's copy carries only in-frame clones and drops some. The data contain 90,000 to 120,000 clones, approximately 70% of them singletons. The sample consisted of peripheral blood. These receptors were obtained from a woman aged 40-49 years with acute or convalescent COVID-19.

This chain links TRBV5-1 with TRBJ2-7; TRBD1 agrees at 8 bases. V shed 3 bases and J 3 bases; nucleotides not matched to a gene: 8. The length of the CDR3 is 15 residues. CDR1 SGHRS and CDR2 YFSETQ come from the germline V gene. This CDR3 is CASSSIPGQDYEQYF. The CDR3 DNA is TGCGCCAGCAGCTCCATTCCGGGACAGGACTACGAGCAGTACTTC.

The V call is TRBV6-5, the J call TRBJ2-2; D uncertain. The length of the CDR3 is 12 residues. Germline assignment: CDR1 MNHEY and CDR2 SVGAGI. The V and J ends lost 8 bases and 6 bases respectively, with 10 bases between them. This CDR3 is CASEYLAGELFF. The DNA for the CDR3 is TGTGCCAGCGAGTATTTGGCCGGGGAGCTGTTTTTT.

This clone appeared once. The chain couples TRBV15 to TRBJ1-5; D is unclear. The CDR3 extends over 17 amino acids. CDR1 is LNHNV, CDR2 YYDKDF, per germline (reference sequence). Trimming cost V 0 bases and J 1 base, with 13 bases left between them. CDR3 loop: CATSRDTIGESNQPQHF. The DNA of the CDR3 is TGTGCCACCAGCAGAGATACTATCGGGGAGAGCAATCAGCCCCAGCATTTT.